Following are 15 T cell receptor beta chains from one sample sequenced in a study of memory CD4+ T cells and cytomegalovirus serostatus. The sort gate was single viable CD3+CD4+CD8-CD45RO+ cells for memory CD4+ T cells. The table came from immunoSEQ multiplex PCR; TCRdb's copy has only in-frame clones and leaves some out. Of roughly 48,000 clones detected, 65% to 80% appear once; the ten largest clones hold 1.1% to 1.5%. The source material was memory CD4+ T cells from blood. These TCRs come from an adult in good health and CMV-seropositive.

This clone was observed a handful of times. J is TRBJ2-1 and V is TRBV11-3; D is unclear. There are 16 residues in the CDR3. V was pared by 5 bases and J by 5 bases, with 19 bases between. Germline CDR1 and CDR2: SGHNT and YENEEA. The CDR3 loop reads CASSPGGQHPHNEQFF. CDR3 bases: TGTGCCAGCAGCCCAGGCGGCCAGCACCCCCACAATGAGCAGTTCTTC. The full variable domain, in which reference TRBV11-3 and TRBJ2-1 provide the parts outside the CDR3, is EAGVVQSPRYKIIEKKQPVAFWCNPISGHNTLYWYLQNLGQGPELLIRYENEEAVDDSQLPKDRFSAERLKGVDSTLKIQPAELGDSAVYLCASSPGGQHPHNEQFFGPGTRLTVL.

This chain uses TRBV7-9 with TRBJ1-2, with 9 nucleotides matching TRBD1. The length of the CDR3 is 14 residues. Trimming at V came to 8 bases and at J to 5 bases, leaving 9 bases not matched to a gene. Germline loops: CDR1 SEHNR, CDR2 FQNEAQ (reference sequence). The CDR3 sequence is CASAPGTGSYGYTF. The CDR3 nucleotides are TGTGCCAGCGCTCCCGGGACAGGGTCATATGGCTACACCTTC.

The rearrangement uses TRBV6-5 and TRBJ2-1; 9 bases are a match to TRBD1. Trimming at V came to 6 bases and at J to 3 bases, leaving 6 bases not matched to a gene. Germline lookup yields CDR1 MNHEY and CDR2 SVGAGI. The CDR3 is 15 residues long. The CDR3 sequence: CASRSRQGGYNEQFF. CDR3 sequence (DNA): TGTGCCAGCAGAAGCCGACAGGGGGGCTACAATGAGCAGTTCTTC.

The chain joins TRBV18 to TRBJ2-6, with TRBD1 as a possible D gene (6 bases). This CDR3 contains 17 residues. Germline values: CDR1 KGHSH, CDR2 LQKENI. V was clipped by 3 bases and J by 1 base, with 13 bases between them. CDR3 nucleotides: TGTGCCAGCTCACCTTTCAGGGGAAGTTCTGGGGCCAACGTCCTGACTTTC. Its translation: CASSPFRGSSGANVLTF.

The genes are TRBV19 and TRBJ1-6, with a tentative D call TRBD1 (6 bases). This CDR3 has 17 residues. V lost 11 bases and J 8 bases, leaving 28 bases between the germline ends. Looked up from germline, CDR1 is LNHDA and CDR2 is SQIVND (reference sequence). In DNA, the CDR3 is TGTGCCTCAACTACAGGGTCGGGGACCGGCACTTATTCACCCCTCCACTTT. This encodes CASTTGSGTGTYSPLHF. The full variable domain, with the rest looked up from reference TRBV19 and TRBJ1-6, is DGGITQSPKYLFRKEGQNVTLSCEQNLNHDAMYWYRQDPGQGLRLIYYSQIVNDFQKGDIAEGYSVSREKKESFPLTVTSAQKNPTAFYLCASTTGSGTGTYSPLHFGNGTRLTVT.

CDR3 nucleotides: TGTGCCAGCAGTGATGGCCAGGGCTATGGCTACACCTTC. This sequence encodes CASSDGQGYGYTF. The chain joins TRBV6-4 to TRBJ1-2, with TRBD1 as a possible D gene (5 bases). Germline loops: CDR1 MRHNA, CDR2 SNTAGT. The V end was cut by 3 bases, the J end by 4 bases, with 9 bases between. There are 13 residues in the CDR3.

The chain has TRBV6-5 and TRBJ1-1; 8 nucleotides line up with TRBD1. The V gene end was trimmed by 5 bases and the J gene end by 4 bases; junction bases not matched to a gene: 9. Looked up from germline, CDR1 is MNHEY and CDR2 is SVGAGI. The CDR3 has 15 residues. The CDR3 nucleotides are TGTGCCAGCAGTGGACAGGGCAGGTTGAGCACTGAAGCTTTCTTT. This gives the protein CASSGQGRLSTEAFF.

J is TRBJ2-2 and V is TRBV5-1; 11 bases map to TRBD2. J was trimmed by 6 bases and V by 0 bases; bases with no gene match: 4. The CDR3 runs to 16 residues. Germline-derived CDR1 and CDR2 are SGHRS and YFSETQ. The CDR3, as DNA: TGCGCCAGCAGCTTGGATGTTAGCGGGAGGGCCGGGGAGCTGTTTTTT. As protein: CASSLDVSGRAGELFF.

In its sample, this clone was seen once. The chain employs TRBV5-1 and TRBJ1-1; maybe TRBD1 (5 bases). Trimming took 0 bases from V and 1 from J, leaving 10 bases between them. This CDR3 is built from 15 residues. Per the germline V gene, CDR1 is SGHRS and CDR2 is YFSETQ. In nucleotides, the CDR3 is TGCGCCAGCAGCTTGGAGGAGGGGAGGAACACTGAAGCTTTCTTT. Its translation is CASSLEEGRNTEAFF.

The chain is built from TRBV5-1 and TRBJ2-3, with TRBD2 matching over 7 bases. Trimming at V came to 6 bases and at J to 0 bases, leaving 4 bases not matched to a gene. Germline V gene sequence: CDR1 SGHRS, CDR2 YFSETQ. The CDR3 spans 14 residues. The CDR3 protein is CASNLGGSTDTQYF. DNA of the CDR3: TGCGCCAGCAACCTGGGGGGGAGCACAGATACGCAGTATTTT.

This chain connects TRBV7-9 to TRBJ1-1; D is possibly TRBD1 (5 bases). Trimming pared 5 bases from V and 2 bases from J, leaving 9 bases between. There are 13 residues in the CDR3. The V gene's germline CDR1 is SEHNR and CDR2 FQNEAQ (reference sequence). CDR3 nucleotides: TGTGCCAGCAGCCAGGGCCCAAACACTGAAGCTTTCTTT. It specifies CASSQGPNTEAFF.

This chain links TRBV4-2 with TRBJ2-5, with a tentative D call TRBD2 (5 bases). The J call could be wrong; TRBJ2-7 is a better fit for the DNA end. The germline V gene encodes CDR1 LGHNA and CDR2 YNFKEQ. The CDR3 contains 14 residues. CDR3 coding DNA: TGTGCCAGCAGCCTGGGAGTTGTGGGGTACGAGCAGTACTTC. Protein product: CASSLGVVGYEQYF.

The CDR3 nucleotides read TGTGCCAGCAGCGACGGGACTAGCGGATACAATGAGCAGTTCTTC. It is translated as CASSDGTSGYNEQFF. The chain uses TRBV7-2 and TRBJ2-1; 11 nucleotides match TRBD2. CDR1 is SGHTA, CDR2 FQGNSA, per germline. V gave up 5 bases and J gave up 4 bases; unmatched junction bases: 4. The CDR3 consists of 15 residues. The full variable domain, in which reference TRBV7-2 and TRBJ2-1 provide the parts outside the CDR3, is GAGVSQSPSNKVTEKGKDVELRCDPISGHTALYWYRQSLGQGLEFLIYFQGNSAPDKSGLPSDRFSAERTGGSVSTLTIQRTQQEDSAVYLCASSDGTSGYNEQFFGPGTRLTVL.

V gene TRBV28 combines with J gene TRBJ2-7; TRBD2 matches at 11 bases. This CDR3 spans 18 amino acids. Germline V gives CDR1 MDHEN, CDR2 SYDVKM. The V and J ends lost 6 bases and 3 bases, in that order; junction bases with no gene match: 16. Here the CDR3 reads CASSPLAGGTSGYYEQYF. The CDR3 region has the DNA TGTGCCAGCAGCCCCTTGGCCGGTGGGACTAGCGGATACTACGAGCAGTACTTC.

The chain joins TRBV11-1 to TRBJ1-4, with 9 bases identical to TRBD1. CDR3 length: 14 amino acids. Germline CDR1 is SGHAT and CDR2 is FQDESV (reference sequence). V gave up 5 bases and J gave up 7 bases; unmatched junction bases: 5. The CDR3 DNA reads TGTGCCAGCAGCCGGGACAGGGAAAGTGAAAAACTGTTTTTT. Its translation is CASSRDRESEKLFF.